These 31 T cell receptor beta chains share one sample of origin, sequenced in a study of blood T cell repertoires in COVID-19. TCRdb keeps only in-frame clones here, not all; method: immunoSEQ multiplex PCR. The table includes fewer than 600,000 clones, 70% to 90% detected once. The sequenced material came from PBMCs or T cells enriched from blood (not recorded which). Receptors originate from a woman aged 35 to 49 who had recovered from COVID-19.

The rearrangement joins TRBV19 to TRBJ1-5; perhaps TRBD1 as D (6 bases). Germline loops: CDR1 LNHDA, CDR2 SQIVND (reference sequence). There are 15 residues in the CDR3. The V end was cut by 11 bases, the J end by 6 bases, with 23 bases between. CDR3 sequence (DNA): TGTGCCGCCCCCCGCGGGGGACAAGCATCTCAGCCCCAGCATTTT. Translating gives CAAPRGGQASQPQHF.

As regards this clone: At one of its ends the junction is not consistent with the germline gene, which may arise from a read error. The chain couples TRBV27 to TRBJ2-7; TRBD1 is a possible D gene (5 bases). CDR3 size: 15 residues. The germline gives CDR1 MNHEY, CDR2 SMNVEV (reference sequence). The chain's CDR3 is CASILFLSPQGEQYF. The CDR3 DNA follows: TGTGCCAGCATTTTATTTCTATCCCCTCAGGGCGAGCAGTACTTC.

This clone was observed once. The CDR3 bases are TGTGCCAGCGCGGCCCGCCACAGGGGCGGCACTGAAGCTTTCTTT. It yields the protein CASAARHRGGTEAFF. The chain is built from TRBV9 and TRBJ1-1; 7 bases are a match to TRBD1. Germline CDR1 SGDLS, CDR2 YYNGEE. V lost 7 bases and J lost 4; bases outside the gene matches: 13. The CDR3 is made up of 15 amino acids.

The V and J genes are TRBV19 and TRBJ1-1; no definite D call. Trimming cost V 4 bases and J 5 bases, with 11 bases left between them. The CDR3 totals 13 residues. Looked up from germline, CDR1 is LNHDA and CDR2 is SQIVND (reference sequence). The CDR3 region is CASSTAGWTEAFF. The CDR3 DNA reads as TGTGCCAGTAGTACGGCGGGGTGGACTGAAGCTTTCTTT.

V and J are TRBV12-3 or TRBV12-4 and TRBJ2-7; TRBD2 matches at 7 bases. This CDR3 has 12 amino acids. Trimming took 6 bases from V and 4 from J; bases not matched to a gene: 3. CDR3: CASRRSGYEQYF. The DNA for the CDR3 is TGTGCCAGCAGGCGTAGCGGGTACGAGCAGTACTTC.

The chain is built from TRBV7-8 and TRBJ2-3; tentatively, D is TRBD1 (6 bases). Germline lookup yields CDR1 SGHVS and CDR2 FQNEAQ. V lost 1 base to trimming and J lost 6 bases, with 14 bases between them. The length of the CDR3 is 15 residues. Written as DNA, the CDR3 is TGTGCCAGCAGCTTAGGGCAGGGGTTAGCGGATACGCAGTATTTT. Translating gives CASSLGQGLADTQYF.

The J gene is TRBJ1-3, the V gene TRBV15, with D maybe TRBD1 (5 bases). The CDR3 has 16 residues. V was trimmed by 1 base and J by 0 bases, leaving 10 bases between them. Germline V gene lookup returns CDR1 LNHNV and CDR2 YYDKDF (reference sequence). This CDR3 reads CATSRGQFHSGNTIYF. The CDR3 coding sequence is TGTGCCACCAGCAGAGGACAGTTCCACTCTGGAAACACCATATATTTT. Full variable domain (missing parts from reference TRBV15 and TRBJ1-3): DAMVIQNPRYQVTQFGKPVTLSCSQTLNHNVMYWYQQKSSQAPKLLFHYYDKDFNNEADTPDNFQSRRPNTSFCFLDIRSPGLGDTAMYLCATSRGQFHSGNTIYFGEGSWLTVV.

This rearrangement joins TRBV5-1 to TRBJ2-2; 10 nucleotides line up with TRBD2. With 0 bases clipped from V and 6 bases from J, the junction kept 2 bases outside the gene matches. Germline CDR1 is SGHRS and CDR2 is YFSETQ. This CDR3 contains 15 residues. The CDR3 DNA follows: TGCGCCAGCAGCTTGGTTAGCGGGAGGCCCGGGGAGCTGTTTTTT. Its protein is CASSLVSGRPGELFF. Looking up the rest from reference TRBV5-1 and TRBJ2-2 gives the full variable domain: KAGVTQTPRYLIKTRGQQVTLSCSPISGHRSVSWYQQTPGQGLQFLFEYFSETQRNKGNFPGRFSGRQFSNSRSEMNVSTLELGDSALYLCASSLVSGRPGELFFGEGSRLTVL.

The chain couples TRBV15 to TRBJ2-3; tentatively, D is TRBD2 (6 bases). CDR3 size: 15 residues. Trimming stripped 1 base from V and 4 bases from J, with 12 bases between. Germline V lookup: CDR1 LNHNV, CDR2 YYDKDF (reference sequence). The CDR3 sequence is CATSRGGEGADTQYF. The CDR3 region has the DNA TGTGCCACCAGCAGAGGGGGGGAAGGGGCAGATACGCAGTATTTT. The variable domain in full, with the rest retrieved from reference TRBV15 and TRBJ2-3, is DAMVIQNPRYQVTQFGKPVTLSCSQTLNHNVMYWYQQKSSQAPKLLFHYYDKDFNNEADTPDNFQSRRPNTSFCFLDIRSPGLGDTAMYLCATSRGGEGADTQYFGPGTRLTVL.

The rearrangement joins TRBV3-1 (or the pseudogene TRBV3-2) to TRBJ2-3, with 11 bases aligning to TRBD2. The CDR3 runs 15 residues. With V trimmed by 5 bases and J by 3 bases, 4 bases remained unmatched. The V gene's germline CDR1 is LGHDT and CDR2 YNNKEL (reference sequence). The DNA of the CDR3 is TGTGCCAGCAGCGTACTAGCGGGAGCTACAGATACGCAGTATTTT. Encoded protein: CASSVLAGATDTQYF.

The rearrangement links TRBV25-1 to TRBJ2-1; tentative D call: TRBD1 (6 bases). CDR1 is MGHDK and CDR2 is SYGVNS in the germline V gene. V was trimmed by 3 bases and J by 6 bases, leaving 18 bases between them. The length of the CDR3 is 16 residues. CDR3 sequence: CASSEYGTRWTNEQFF. The CDR3 DNA follows: TGTGCCAGCAGTGAGTATGGGACACGCTGGACCAATGAGCAGTTCTTC.

This clone occurred once. V is TRBV9 and J is TRBJ1-6, with 10 bases aligning to TRBD1. The CDR3 runs 15 residues. CDR1 SGDLS and CDR2 YYNGEE come from the germline V gene. V was pared by 0 bases and J by 7 bases, with 1 base of the junction left unmatched. CDR3 region: CASSVGQGANSPLHF. DNA of the CDR3: TGTGCCAGCAGCGTAGGACAGGGGGCAAATTCACCCCTCCACTTT.

This rearrangement joins TRBV7-2 to TRBJ2-5; 9 bases map to TRBD2. Trimming removed 5 bases from V and 4 bases from J; junction bases left unmatched: 5. The CDR3 is made up of 14 amino acids. Germline CDR1 SGHTA, CDR2 FQGNSA. The DNA of the CDR3 is TGTGCCAGCAGCCCCCTGACTAGCGGAGAGACCCAGTACTTC. Residues: CASSPLTSGETQYF.

The rearrangement joins TRBV6-5 to TRBJ1-1, with D perhaps matching TRBD1 (6 bases). The length of the CDR3 is 12 residues. With 4 bases removed from V and 4 bases from J, the gap between germline ends came to 7 bases. Germline-derived CDR1 and CDR2 are MNHEY and SVGAGI. Here the CDR3 reads CASSFRGTEAFF. CDR3 coding DNA: TGTGCCAGCAGTTTCAGGGGCACTGAAGCTTTCTTT.

The chain recombines TRBV11-3 with TRBJ1-4; D might be TRBD1 (5 bases). The germline V and J ends were trimmed by 5 bases and 7 bases, with 17 bases remaining between them. The CDR3 covers 15 residues. Germline lookup yields CDR1 SGHNT and CDR2 YENEEA. The CDR3 reads CASSAQGLAGEKLFF. The DNA of the CDR3 is TGTGCCAGCAGCGCCCAGGGATTAGCTGGTGAAAAACTGTTTTTT.

The chain carries TRBV29-1 and TRBJ2-5, with 11 nucleotides matching TRBD2. Trimming removed 6 bases from V and 7 bases from J; junction bases left unmatched: 10. The germline V gene has CDR1 SQVTM and CDR2 ANQGSEA. This CDR3 comprises 14 residues. This CDR3 reads CSVGGTSGEGTQYF. The CDR3 DNA sequence: TGCAGCGTCGGAGGGACTAGCGGTGAGGGGACCCAGTACTTC. Using reference TRBV29-1 and TRBJ2-5 for the parts outside the CDR3, the full variable domain is SAVISQKPSRDICQRGTSLTIQCQVDSQVTMMFWYRQQPGQSLTLIATANQGSEATYESGFVIDKFPISRPNLTFSTLTVSNMSPEDSSIYLCSVGGTSGEGTQYFGPGTRLLVL.

This chain uses TRBV5-6 with TRBJ1-3, with D maybe TRBD1 (5 bases). Germline CDR1 reads SGHDT; CDR2 reads YYEEEE. V was pared by 1 base and J by 0 bases, with 11 bases between. This CDR3 is built from 16 residues. The CDR3 loop reads CASSLRGGFSGNTIYF. The CDR3 nucleotides read TGTGCCAGCAGCTTGCGTGGGGGGTTCTCTGGAAACACCATATATTTT.

To note about this clone: Distinct nucleotide sequences in the sample also encode this CDR3. This chain connects TRBV5-5 to TRBJ2-3; D ambiguous. The CDR3 consists of 13 residues. The ends were cut back, 0 bases at V and 0 bases at J, with 2 bases in the middle. The V gene's germline CDR1 is SGHKS and CDR2 YYEKEE (reference sequence). The chain's CDR3 is CASSLASTDTQYF. The CDR3 DNA reads TGTGCCAGCAGCTTGGCAAGCACAGATACGCAGTATTTT. The whole variable domain, remainder taken from reference TRBV5-5 and TRBJ2-3, is DAGVTQSPTHLIKTRGQQVTLRCSPISGHKSVSWYQQVLGQGPQFIFQYYEKEERGRGNFPDRFSARQFPNYSSELNVNALLLGDSALYLCASSLASTDTQYFGPGTRLTVL.

V and J are TRBV5-4 and TRBJ1-1; 8 nucleotides align to TRBD1. The germline CDR1 and CDR2 sequences are SGHNT and YYREEE (reference sequence). This CDR3 comprises 17 residues. V was clipped by 1 base and J by 0 bases; unmatched bases: 8. This chain's CDR3 is CASSLTGQGRVNTEAFF. Here the CDR3 DNA reads TGTGCCAGCAGCTTGACCGGACAGGGTCGGGTGAACACTGAAGCTTTCTTT.

A single count supports this clone. The rearrangement links TRBV5-8 to TRBJ1-3; D call uncertain. The germline gives CDR1 SGHTS, CDR2 YDEGEE. This CDR3 has 15 residues. Trimming took 0 bases from V and 0 from J, leaving 7 bases between them. The CDR3 here is CASSLDMFSGNTIYF. DNA for the CDR3: TGTGCCAGCAGCTTGGATATGTTCTCTGGAAACACCATATATTTT.

The genes are TRBV5-1 and TRBJ1-2; D unclear. CDR1 SGHRS and CDR2 YFSETQ come from the germline V gene. The CDR3 is made up of 15 amino acids. V dropped 0 bases and J dropped 2 bases, with 11 bases sitting between them. DNA of the CDR3: TGCGCCAGCAGCTTGGGGATGAGGGAGAACTATGGCTACACCTTC. This encodes CASSLGMRENYGYTF.

V usage is TRBV24-1 and J usage is TRBJ1-1; D is uncertain. CDR1 and CDR2 from the germline V gene are KGHDR and SFDVKD. V was pared by 3 bases and J by 4 bases, with 11 bases between. CDR3 size: 14 residues. CDR3 in DNA: TGTGCCACCAGTGATCCCCTCCGGGGCACTGAAGCTTTCTTT. Encoded protein: CATSDPLRGTEAFF.

The rearrangement uses TRBV5-5 and TRBJ1-5; D is perhaps TRBD1 (6 bases). Trimming shortened V by 5 bases and J by 4 bases, and 10 bases separated the two germline ends. Germline lookup yields CDR1 SGHKS and CDR2 YYEKEE (reference sequence). The CDR3 sequence is 13 residues long. In nucleotides, the CDR3 is TGTGCCAGCAGTCGGACAGTAAATCAGCCCCAGCATTTT. Its protein is CASSRTVNQPQHF.

V is TRBV4-3 and J is TRBJ2-7; 7 nucleotides agree with TRBD1. The CDR3 is 16 residues long. J was trimmed by 0 bases and V by 4 bases; bases with no gene match: 9. Germline V gene sequence: CDR1 LGHNA, CDR2 YSLEER. CDR3 loop: CASSRPGDSLSYEQYF. In DNA, the CDR3 is TGCGCCAGCAGCCGTCCCGGGGACAGCCTCTCCTACGAGCAGTACTTC.

The rearrangement uses TRBV7-2 and TRBJ1-5; D is ambiguous. Germline V CDR1 and CDR2: SGHTA, FQGNSA. Trimming took off 3 bases at V and 3 bases at J, with 12 bases between the two ends. The CDR3 spans 15 residues. The CDR3 region has the DNA TGTGCCAGCAGCTTGCGGGGAGATGACAATCAGCCCCAGCATTTT. Translating it yields CASSLRGDDNQPQHF. Complete variable domain (other parts from reference TRBV7-2 and TRBJ1-5): GAGVSQSPSNKVTEKGKDVELRCDPISGHTALYWYRQSLGQGLEFLIYFQGNSAPDKSGLPSDRFSAERTGGSVSTLTIQRTQQEDSAVYLCASSLRGDDNQPQHFGDGTRLSIL.

Note on this clone: Compared with germline, one end of the junction differs, possibly owing to a read error. The J gene is TRBJ2-5, the V gene TRBV7-7, with a tentative D call TRBD2 (6 bases). The CDR3 is made up of 15 amino acids. Germline assignment: CDR1 SSHAT and CDR2 FNYEAQ (reference sequence). The CDR3 nucleotides are TGTGCTAGCAGTCCCGGGGGTAGCGCCTTAGAGACCCAGTACTTC. It codes for CASSPGGSALETQYF.

The rearrangement joins TRBV7-2 to TRBJ2-5; 9 nucleotides agree with TRBD2. V was clipped by 1 base and J by 5 bases; unmatched bases: 8. Germline-derived CDR1 and CDR2 are SGHTA and FQGNSA. The CDR3 is 16 residues long. CDR3 nucleotide sequence: TGTGCCAGCAGCTTAGTAGCGGGAGAAAGCTGGGAGACCCAGTACTTC. It translates to CASSLVAGESWETQYF.

The rearrangement links TRBV19 to TRBJ1-5, with no clear D. The CDR3 sequence is 13 residues long. Trimming cost V 5 bases and J 7 bases, with 12 bases left between them. Germline V gene sequence: CDR1 LNHDA, CDR2 SQIVND (reference sequence). In DNA, the CDR3 is TGTGCCAGTAGTGATAACCGGCGGCAGCCCCAGCATTTT. Encoded protein: CASSDNRRQPQHF. The entire variable domain, with the rest obtained from reference TRBV19 and TRBJ1-5, is as follows: DGGITQSPKYLFRKEGQNVTLSCEQNLNHDAMYWYRQDPGQGLRLIYYSQIVNDFQKGDIAEGYSVSREKKESFPLTVTSAQKNPTAFYLCASSDNRRQPQHFGDGTRLSIL.

The CDR3 region has the DNA TGTGCCAGCACCTCATCGGACTTAACCACTGAAGCTTTCTTT. Translating it yields CASTSSDLTTEAFF. This sequence joins TRBV7-9 and TRBJ1-1; D call uncertain. V lost 7 bases, J lost 4 bases, and 16 bases lay in between. CDR1 is SEHNR, CDR2 FQNEAQ, per germline (reference sequence). CDR3 size: 14 residues.

The V gene is TRBV19, the J gene TRBJ2-1, with TRBD1 matching over 7 bases. The CDR3 covers 15 residues. The V segment lost 3 bases and the J segment 8 bases; nucleotides outside the gene matches: 10. CDR1 and CDR2 from the germline V gene are LNHDA and SQIVND (reference sequence). The CDR3, as DNA: TGTGCCAGTAGTATTGAGGGGGCTAGGTTCGATGAGCAGTTCTTC. Translation gives CASSIEGARFDEQFF.

The V gene is TRBV25-1, the J gene TRBJ1-1, with a tentative D call TRBD1 (5 bases). Deletions cut 3 bases from V and 5 bases from J, with 13 bases between. Germline loops: CDR1 MGHDK, CDR2 SYGVNS. CDR3 length: 14 residues. The CDR3 nucleotides are TGTGCCAGCAGTGATCGCAGTTACAGGACTGAAGCTTTCTTT. Translated: CASSDRSYRTEAFF.